This record looks at one T cell receptor (beta chain) sequence and its context. Its antigen is as yet unknown. This specimen belongs to a study of cytomegalovirus exposure and HLA in healthy donors. General study results and limits: A missense DCLRE1C variant was associated with V- and J-gene trimming of TCR beta chains in a later analysis, and an independent cohort replicated the association.

Primers included in the PCR were 60 Vbeta and 13 Jbeta primers. The assay was immunoSEQ multiplex PCR, and TCRdb's table has in-frame clones only and misses some. The table lists some 100,000 clones, approximately 68% of them singletons. Trimming left V 11 bases short and J 3 bases short, with 13 bases between. Germline loops: CDR1 LNHDA, CDR2 SQIVND (reference sequence). The CDR3 spans 12 residues. The sequencing input was PBMCs. The chain combines TRBV19 with TRBJ1-2, with D unresolved. The receptor's source is a woman under 30 in good health and CMV-seropositive. The CDR3 nucleotides read TGTGCCGTTGCCGGGGATTACTATGGCTACACCTTC. This encodes CAVAGDYYGYTF.